This T cell receptor beta chain was obtained from a study of control samples from healthy donors and cancer patients. The V and J ends lost 5 bases and 1 base respectively, with 10 bases between them. This CDR3 comprises 14 residues. Germline-derived CDR1 and CDR2 are SGHRS and YFSETQ. About this clone itself: The same CDR3 also results from other DNA sequences found in this sample.

Measured with immunoSEQ multiplex PCR; TCRdb has only the in-frame clones, and not every one. This sample has 95,000 to 150,000 clones, with 85% to 90% found just once. This receptor was identified in a man aged 30-40 years in good health. The V gene is TRBV5-1, the J gene TRBJ1-3, with D maybe TRBD1 (5 bases). Source material: blood. CDR3 amino acids: CASRRGESGNTIYF. In DNA, the CDR3 is TGCGCCAGCAGACGGGGGGAATCTGGAAACACCATATATTTT. The variable domain in full, completed from reference TRBV5-1 and TRBJ1-3, reads KAGVTQTPRYLIKTRGQQVTLSCSPISGHRSVSWYQQTPGQGLQFLFEYFSETQRNKGNFPGRFSGRQFSNSRSEMNVSTLELGDSALYLCASRRGESGNTIYFGEGSWLTVV.